These 24 T cell receptor beta chains originate from one sample sequenced in a study of shared clonotypes between healthy human individuals. This table comes from immunoSEQ multiplex PCR, and its TCRdb copy is limited to in-frame clones, with some not included. The sample records about 2 million clones, around 96% being singletons. Only CD45RO-negative cells positively selected for CCR7 counted as naive CD8 cells, so terminally differentiated effector memory CD45RA+ cells were excluded. The sequenced sample consisted of naive CD8+ T cells sorted from blood. The origin of the receptors is a man aged 18 to 30 in good health.

The rearrangement joins TRBV27 to TRBJ2-1, with D possibly being TRBD1 (6 bases). CDR1 is MNHEY, CDR2 SMNVEV, per germline (reference sequence). The CDR3 consists of 16 residues. V was clipped by 4 bases and J by 7 bases, with 20 bases between them. CDR3 DNA: TGTGCCAGCAGTTATTCGAAGGGGGAAGCGGATAATGAGCAGTTCTTC. It encodes CASSYSKGEADNEQFF.

As concerns this clone: The sample holds other DNA sequences that translate to the same CDR3. This chain uses TRBV4-3 with TRBJ1-5, with D hard to call. Trimming shortened V by 3 bases and J by 1 base, and 10 bases separated the two germline ends. This CDR3 is built from 15 residues. Germline loops: CDR1 LGHNA, CDR2 YSLEER. The CDR3 bases are TGCGCCAGCAGCCAGGGCACGGGGAGCAATCAGCCCCAGCATTTT. This gives the protein CASSQGTGSNQPQHF.

This sequence joins TRBV27 and TRBJ1-5, with a weak D call TRBD1 (6 bases). Germline values: CDR1 MNHEY, CDR2 SMNVEV (reference sequence). The CDR3 consists of 15 residues. V lost 4 bases to trimming and J lost 4 bases, with 14 bases between them. DNA for the CDR3: TGTGCCAGCAGTTCCCTAGGGGGTGGGAATCAGCCCCAGCATTTT. Encoded protein: CASSSLGGGNQPQHF.

The CDR3 sequence: CAISHHRDRGYQETQYF. CDR3 nucleotide sequence: TGTGCCATCAGTCATCACCGGGACAGGGGTTACCAAGAGACCCAGTACTTC. The chain recombines TRBV10-3 with TRBJ2-5, with TRBD1 matching over 10 bases. The germline CDR1 and CDR2 sequences are ENHRY and SYGVKD. V was clipped by 5 bases and J by 0 bases; unmatched bases: 9. The CDR3 is 17 amino acids.

This clone occurred once. The V gene is TRBV11-2, the J gene TRBJ2-1; 12 nucleotides align to TRBD2. V gave up 0 bases and J gave up 9 bases; unmatched junction bases: 6. The length of the CDR3 is 16 residues. Germline CDR1 reads SGHAT; CDR2 reads FQNNGV. CDR3 sequence: CASSLDLAGGPREQFF. The CDR3 bases are TGTGCCAGCAGCTTAGACCTAGCGGGGGGGCCACGTGAGCAGTTCTTC.

The DNA for the CDR3 is TGTGCCAGCAGTTCAGGGGCAGGGGAGACCCAGTACTTC. It specifies CASSSGAGETQYF. The chain links TRBV27 to TRBJ2-5; D may be TRBD1 (6 bases). The V end lost 4 bases, the J end lost 5 bases, and 11 bases lay between the germline ends. The CDR3 sequence is 13 residues long. Germline V gene data show CDR1 as MNHEY and CDR2 as SMNVEV (reference sequence).

This clone occurred once. This chain joins TRBV7-9 and TRBJ2-5; no clear D gene. Germline V gene data show CDR1 as SEHNR and CDR2 as FQNEAQ (reference sequence). The CDR3 contains 12 residues. The V end lost 5 bases, the J end lost 9 bases, and 13 bases lay between the germline ends. CDR3 nucleotide sequence: TGTGCCAGCAGCCCCGGGTGGAGACCCCAGTACTTC. It is translated as CASSPGWRPQYF.

On this clone itself: This sample also contains other DNA sequences that code for the same CDR3. V is TRBV7-3 and J is TRBJ2-1, with 10 bases identical to TRBD1. With V trimmed by 3 bases and J by 2 bases, 1 base remained unmatched. Per the germline V gene, CDR1 is SGHTA and CDR2 is FQGTGA. The CDR3 loop spans 15 amino acids. The CDR3 DNA reads as TGTGCCAGCAGCTTGGGACAGGGGACCTACAATGAGCAGTTCTTC. Encoded protein: CASSLGQGTYNEQFF.

A note on this clone: One end of the junction is discordant with germline, which a read error may explain. V is TRBV5-5 and J is TRBJ1-3, with D unclear. CDR1 SGHKS and CDR2 YYEKEE come from the germline V gene (reference sequence). The CDR3 runs to 14 residues. The CDR3 region is CASSLGPPGNTIYF. CDR3 bases: TGTGCCAGCAGCCTGGGCCCACCTGGGAACACCATATATTTT.

This clone was detected once. The rearrangement uses TRBV4-1 and TRBJ2-7, with 7 bases identical to TRBD1. CDR1 is MGHRA and CDR2 is YSYEKL in the germline V gene. The CDR3 totals 16 residues. V lost 4 bases, J lost 3 bases, and 12 bases stayed unmatched. The DNA of the CDR3 is TGCGCCAGCAGCCCCGGACAGGCAACTCAATACTACGAGCAGTACTTC. Translation: CASSPGQATQYYEQYF.

The rearrangement links TRBV7-8 to TRBJ1-5; D is perhaps TRBD1 (5 bases). Germline loops: CDR1 SGHVS, CDR2 FQNEAQ. The CDR3 sequence is 16 residues long. Trimming pared 0 bases from V and 2 bases from J, leaving 11 bases between. CDR3 sequence (DNA): TGTGCCAGCAGCTTAGCGTACGGGGACGGCAATCAGCCCCAGCATTTT. Translated: CASSLAYGDGNQPQHF.

The rearrangement joins TRBV2 to TRBJ2-2, with D hard to call. Germline V CDR1 and CDR2: SNHLY, FYNNEI. Trimming took 3 bases from V and 6 from J, leaving 14 bases between them. The CDR3 is 15 residues long. CDR3 DNA: TGTGCCAGCAGTGATCCGGATGTAGTCGCCGGGGAGCTGTTTTTT. Protein sequence: CASSDPDVVAGELFF.

This clone has a single count. The J gene is TRBJ1-2, the V gene TRBV27; no clear D. Trimming removed 3 bases from V and 2 bases from J, with 7 bases in between. The germline gives CDR1 MNHEY, CDR2 SMNVEV (reference sequence). The CDR3 totals 13 residues. The CDR3 DNA sequence: TGTGCCAGCAGTTTGGGCTTCAACTATGGCTACACCTTC. Its translation is CASSLGFNYGYTF.

In its sample, this clone was seen once. Other nucleotide sequences in the sample specify the same CDR3. V usage is TRBV30 and J usage is TRBJ2-1, with a weak D call TRBD2 (5 bases). Germline V CDR1 and CDR2: GTSNPN, SVGIG (reference sequence). The CDR3 has 13 residues. The V and J ends lost 0 bases and 3 bases respectively, with 6 bases between them. This chain's CDR3 is CAWSVTSYNEQFF. The CDR3, as DNA: TGTGCCTGGAGTGTTACTAGCTACAATGAGCAGTTCTTC.

The chain combines TRBV7-9 with TRBJ2-7, with 7 nucleotides matching TRBD2. The germline gives CDR1 SEHNR, CDR2 FQNEAQ (reference sequence). V was pared by 4 bases and J by 2 bases, with 8 bases of the junction left unmatched. The CDR3 contains 15 residues. The CDR3 region is CASSWGGARTYEQYF. The CDR3 DNA is TGTGCCAGCAGCTGGGGGGGAGCCAGGACCTACGAGCAGTACTTC.

V usage is TRBV9 and J usage is TRBJ1-5; perhaps TRBD1 as D (6 bases). Looked up from germline, CDR1 is SGDLS and CDR2 is YYNGEE. V gave up 3 bases and J gave up 2 bases, with 12 bases separating them. This CDR3 spans 15 amino acids. As DNA, the CDR3 is TGTGCCAGCAGCGCCACAGGGTTCGGCAATCAGCCCCAGCATTTT. It translates to CASSATGFGNQPQHF. The full variable domain, in which reference TRBV9 and TRBJ1-5 provide the parts outside the CDR3, is DSGVTQTPKHLITATGQRVTLRCSPRSGDLSVYWYQQSLDQGLQFLIQYYNGEERAKGNILERFSAQQFPDLHSELNLSSLELGDSALYFCASSATGFGNQPQHFGDGTRLSIL.

The chain recombines TRBV13 with TRBJ2-1, with D perhaps matching TRBD1 (6 bases). Germline CDR1 and CDR2: PRHDT and FYEKMQ (reference sequence). Deletions cut 5 bases from V and 5 bases from J, with 19 bases between. The CDR3 is 16 amino acids. CDR3 bases: TGTGCCAGCAGCATGTACTCAGGGGTGGAAAACAATGAGCAGTTCTTC. It yields the protein CASSMYSGVENNEQFF.

The genes are TRBV15 and TRBJ1-2; D unresolved. Per the germline V gene, CDR1 is LNHNV and CDR2 is YYDKDF (reference sequence). This CDR3 has 13 amino acids. V was shortened by 4 bases and J by 2 bases, with 8 bases between the two germline ends. DNA of the CDR3: TGTGCCACCAGCACGGTTGGCAACTATGGCTACACCTTC. It yields the protein CATSTVGNYGYTF.

This rearrangement joins TRBV13 to TRBJ2-7; the match to TRBD2 covers 8 bases. V lost 5 bases, J lost 5 bases, and 14 bases stayed unmatched. Germline CDR1 and CDR2: PRHDT and FYEKMQ (reference sequence). The CDR3 consists of 16 residues. Here the CDR3 reads CASSIETTSATDEQYF. The CDR3 DNA follows: TGTGCCAGCAGCATAGAGACGACTAGCGCCACGGACGAGCAGTACTTC.

V and J are TRBV6-5 and TRBJ1-1; no clear D. The CDR3 is 14 amino acids. Germline values: CDR1 MNHEY, CDR2 SVGAGI. V lost 2 bases to trimming and J lost 7 bases, with 14 bases between them. The CDR3 is CASSYGIGSGEAFF. The CDR3 DNA follows: TGTGCCAGCAGTTACGGTATAGGGAGTGGTGAAGCTTTCTTT.

The V gene is TRBV11-2, the J gene TRBJ2-5, with 10 bases identical to TRBD2. Germline V gene sequence: CDR1 SGHAT, CDR2 FQNNGV. The CDR3 has 16 residues. Unmatched junction bases numbered 8, after V lost 7 bases and J lost 0 bases. CDR3 protein: CASIPGAGGYQETQYF. DNA for the CDR3: TGTGCCAGCATCCCTGGAGCGGGGGGGTACCAAGAGACCCAGTACTTC.

This chain uses TRBV19 with TRBJ1-2; TRBD1 might be the D (5 bases). CDR3 size: 14 residues. Trimming pared 8 bases from V and 5 bases from J, leaving 18 bases between. Germline V CDR1 and CDR2: LNHDA, SQIVND (reference sequence). The CDR3 DNA reads as TGTGCCAGTTTAAAGGGACCGGGGGGTTATGGCTACACCTTC. Amino acid sequence: CASLKGPGGYGYTF. Full variable domain (rest looked up from reference TRBV19 and TRBJ1-2): DGGITQSPKYLFRKEGQNVTLSCEQNLNHDAMYWYRQDPGQGLRLIYYSQIVNDFQKGDIAEGYSVSREKKESFPLTVTSAQKNPTAFYLCASLKGPGGYGYTFGSGTRLTVV.

As DNA, the CDR3 is TGTGCCAGCAGTGAAGGCGGGAGGCTAGGGGAGACCCAGTACTTC. Its protein product is CASSEGGRLGETQYF. The rearrangement joins TRBV2 to TRBJ2-5; 8 bases agree with TRBD2. Germline V gene data show CDR1 as SNHLY and CDR2 as FYNNEI. The CDR3 extends over 15 amino acids. With V trimmed by 1 base and J by 5 bases, 6 bases remained unmatched.

The chain is built from TRBV6-6 and TRBJ1-5; 7 bases line up with TRBD1. This CDR3 region has 15 residues. The J segment lost 4 bases and the V segment lost 8 bases, leaving 11 bases of the junction unmatched. Germline V gene lookup returns CDR1 MNHNY and CDR2 SVGAGI (reference sequence). The CDR3 DNA sequence: TGTGCCAGCCGAAATGGACAGGCTCCAAATCAGCCCCAGCATTTT. It is translated as CASRNGQAPNQPQHF.